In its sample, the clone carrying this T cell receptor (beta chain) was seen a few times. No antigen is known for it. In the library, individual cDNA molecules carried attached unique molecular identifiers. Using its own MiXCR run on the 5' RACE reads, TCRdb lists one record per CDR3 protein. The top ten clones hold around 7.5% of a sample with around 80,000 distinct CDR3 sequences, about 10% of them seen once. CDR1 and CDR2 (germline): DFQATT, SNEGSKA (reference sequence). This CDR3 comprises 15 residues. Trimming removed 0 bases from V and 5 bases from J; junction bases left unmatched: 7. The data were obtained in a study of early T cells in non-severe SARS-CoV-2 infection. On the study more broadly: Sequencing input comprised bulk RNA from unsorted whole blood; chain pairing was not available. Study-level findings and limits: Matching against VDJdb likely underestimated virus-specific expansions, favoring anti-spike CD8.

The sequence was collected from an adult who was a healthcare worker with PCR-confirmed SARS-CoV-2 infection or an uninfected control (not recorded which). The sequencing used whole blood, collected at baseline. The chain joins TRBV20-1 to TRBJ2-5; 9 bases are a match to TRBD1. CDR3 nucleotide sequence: TGCAGTGCTAGAGATTTCACAGGGGGCCGGGAGACCCAGTACTTC. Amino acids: CSARDFTGGRETQYF.